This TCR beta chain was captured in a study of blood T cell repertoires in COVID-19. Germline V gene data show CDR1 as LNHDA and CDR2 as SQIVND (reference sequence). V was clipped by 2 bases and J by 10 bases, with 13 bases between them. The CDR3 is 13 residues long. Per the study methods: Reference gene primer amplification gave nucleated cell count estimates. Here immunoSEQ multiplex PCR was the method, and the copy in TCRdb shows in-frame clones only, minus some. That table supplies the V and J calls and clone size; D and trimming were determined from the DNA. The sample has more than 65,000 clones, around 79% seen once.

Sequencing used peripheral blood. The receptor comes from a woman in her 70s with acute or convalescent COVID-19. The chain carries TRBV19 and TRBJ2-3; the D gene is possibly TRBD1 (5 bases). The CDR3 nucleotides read TGTGCCAGTAGTATAAAGGGGTGGTCGGCGCAGTATTTT. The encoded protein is CASSIKGWSAQYF.